The clone carrying this T cell receptor (beta chain) came up many times. Its cognate antigen is unknown. TCRdb recomputed calls from the RT-PCR reads with MiXCR, one row per CDR3 protein. The sample includes hundreds of thousands of distinct CDR3 sequences, 15% to 18% of them seen just once. Trimming cost V 5 bases and J 4 bases, with 11 bases left between them. The CDR3 has 13 amino acids. These data are taken from a study of response to subunit inactivated influenza vaccine. Study results and caveats: It was suggested by the authors that few new T cells are recruited by each seasonal influenza vaccination.

The sequenced sample was PBMCs from blood, obtained about 12 days after vaccination. This receptor was identified in a man in his fifties or sixties who received an inactivated influenza vaccine. The chain recombines TRBV12-3 or TRBV12-4 with TRBJ1-1; D unresolved. CDR3 sequence (DNA): TGTGCCAGCAGTCGGGTTTCTCCCACTGAAGCTTTCTTT. It is translated as CASSRVSPTEAFF.